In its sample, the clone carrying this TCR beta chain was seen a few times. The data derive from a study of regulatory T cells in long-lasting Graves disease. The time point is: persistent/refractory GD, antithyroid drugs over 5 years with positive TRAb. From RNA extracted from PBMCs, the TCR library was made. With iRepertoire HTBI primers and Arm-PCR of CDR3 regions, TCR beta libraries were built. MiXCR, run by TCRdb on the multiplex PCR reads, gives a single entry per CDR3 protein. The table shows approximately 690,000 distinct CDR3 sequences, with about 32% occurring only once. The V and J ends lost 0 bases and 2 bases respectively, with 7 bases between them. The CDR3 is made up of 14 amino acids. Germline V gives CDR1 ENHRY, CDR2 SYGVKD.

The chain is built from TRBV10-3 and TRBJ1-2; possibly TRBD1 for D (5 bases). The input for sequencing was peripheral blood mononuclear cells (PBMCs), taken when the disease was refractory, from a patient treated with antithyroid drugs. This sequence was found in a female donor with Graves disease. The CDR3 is CAISESRQNYGYTF. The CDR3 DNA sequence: TGTGCCATCAGTGAGTCTCGACAGAACTATGGCTACACCTTC.